The clone carrying this T cell receptor beta chain was seen only a few times. This sample is drawn from a study of CD8 T cells in ankylosing spondylitis. MiXCR, run by TCRdb on the 5' RACE reads, gives a single entry per CDR3 protein. The sample consists of about 89,000 distinct CDR3 sequences, around 25% of them appearing once. There are 16 residues in the CDR3. V dropped 5 bases and J dropped 1 base, with 14 bases sitting between them. Sequencing was carried out using blood, either unsorted or a sorted T cell fraction (not recorded which). This TCR was recovered from a male donor with ankylosing spondylitis or in good health (not recorded which). The chain is built from TRBV12-3 or TRBV12-4 and TRBJ2-2; D could derive from TRBD1 or TRBD2 (5 bases each). CDR3: CASSGGASVNTGELFF. CDR3 nucleotide sequence: TGTGCCAGCAGTGGGGGTGCCTCGGTGAACACCGGGGAGCTGTTTTTT.